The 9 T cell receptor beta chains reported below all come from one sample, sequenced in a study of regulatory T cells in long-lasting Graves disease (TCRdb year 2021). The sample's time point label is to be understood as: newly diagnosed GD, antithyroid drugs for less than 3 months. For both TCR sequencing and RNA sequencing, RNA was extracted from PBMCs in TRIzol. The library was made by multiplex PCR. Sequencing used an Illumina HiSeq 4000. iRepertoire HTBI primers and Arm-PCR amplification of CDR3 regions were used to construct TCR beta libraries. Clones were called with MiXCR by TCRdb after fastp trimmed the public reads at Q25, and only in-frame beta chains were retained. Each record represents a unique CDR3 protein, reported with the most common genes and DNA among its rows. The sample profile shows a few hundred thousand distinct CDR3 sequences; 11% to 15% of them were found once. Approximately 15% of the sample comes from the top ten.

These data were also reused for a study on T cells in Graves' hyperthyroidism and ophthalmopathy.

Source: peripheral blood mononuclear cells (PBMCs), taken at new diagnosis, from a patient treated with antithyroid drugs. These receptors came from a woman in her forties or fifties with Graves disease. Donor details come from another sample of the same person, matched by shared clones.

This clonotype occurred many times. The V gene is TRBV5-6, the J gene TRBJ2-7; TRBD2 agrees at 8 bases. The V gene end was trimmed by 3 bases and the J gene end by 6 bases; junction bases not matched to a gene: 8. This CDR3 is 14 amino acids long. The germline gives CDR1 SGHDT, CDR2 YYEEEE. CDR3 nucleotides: TGTGCCAGCAGCTCGGGACTAGATGTCTTCGAGCAGTACTTC. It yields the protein CASSSGLDVFEQYF. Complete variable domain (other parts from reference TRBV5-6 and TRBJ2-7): DAGVTQSPTHLIKTRGQQVTLRCSPKSGHDTVSWYQQALGQGPQFIFQYYEEEERQRGNFPDRFSGHQFPNYSSELNVNALLLGDSALYLCASSSGLDVFEQYFGPGTRLTVT.

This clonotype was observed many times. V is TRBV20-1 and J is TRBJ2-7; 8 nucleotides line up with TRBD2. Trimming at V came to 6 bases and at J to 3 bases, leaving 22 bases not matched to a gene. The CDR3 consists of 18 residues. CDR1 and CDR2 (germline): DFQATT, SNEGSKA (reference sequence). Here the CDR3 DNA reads TGCAGTGCAATCGACGACTTAAGACTAGCGTCGACTAGCTACGAGCAGTACTTC. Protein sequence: CSAIDDLRLASTSYEQYF.

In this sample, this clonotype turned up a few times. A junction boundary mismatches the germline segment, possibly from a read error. In nucleotides, the CDR3 is TGCGCCAGCAGCGCACCCGGACGTATTGAGCAGTTCTTC. Translated: CASSAPGRIEQFF. This chain connects TRBV11-2 to TRBJ2-1; D ambiguous. This CDR3 is 13 amino acids long. Germline V CDR1 and CDR2: SGHAT, FQNNGV. The full variable domain, rest sourced from reference TRBV11-2 and TRBJ2-1, is EAGVAQSPRYKIIEKRQSVAFWCNPISGHATLYWYQQILGQGPKLLIQFQNNGVVDDSQLPKDRFSAERLKGVDSTLKIQPAKLEDSAVYLCASSAPGRIEQFFGPGTRLTVL.

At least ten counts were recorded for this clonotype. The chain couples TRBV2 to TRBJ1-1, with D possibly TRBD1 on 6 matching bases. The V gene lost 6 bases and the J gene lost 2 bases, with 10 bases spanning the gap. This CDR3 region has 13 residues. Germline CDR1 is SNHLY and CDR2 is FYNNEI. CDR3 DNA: TGTGCCAGCAGGAAGACAGGAAACACTGAAGCTTTCTTT. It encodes CASRKTGNTEAFF.

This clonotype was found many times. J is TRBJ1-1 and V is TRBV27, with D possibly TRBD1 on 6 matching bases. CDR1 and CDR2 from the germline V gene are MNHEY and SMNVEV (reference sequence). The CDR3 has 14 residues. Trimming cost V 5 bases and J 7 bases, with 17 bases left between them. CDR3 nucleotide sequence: TGTGCCAGCAGTACCAAGGGGGGGCAGGTTGAAGCTTTCTTT. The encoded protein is CASSTKGGQVEAFF.

The CDR3 region is CASSSPLSSYNEQFF. For the CDR3, the DNA is TGTGCCAGCAGCTCCCCTTTGAGCTCCTACAATGAGCAGTTCTTC. The chain joins TRBV7-8 to TRBJ2-1; D gene unclear. Germline-derived CDR1 and CDR2 are SGHVS and FQNEAQ. CDR3 length: 15 amino acids. Trimming shortened V by 4 bases and J by 0 bases, and 10 bases separated the two germline ends. The whole variable domain, filled in from reference TRBV7-8 and TRBJ2-1, reads GAGVSQSPRYKVAKRGQDVALRCDPISGHVSLFWYQQALGQGPEFLTYFQNEAQLDKSGLPSDRFFAERPEGSVSTLKIQRTQQEDSAVYLCASSSPLSSYNEQFFGPGTRLTVL.

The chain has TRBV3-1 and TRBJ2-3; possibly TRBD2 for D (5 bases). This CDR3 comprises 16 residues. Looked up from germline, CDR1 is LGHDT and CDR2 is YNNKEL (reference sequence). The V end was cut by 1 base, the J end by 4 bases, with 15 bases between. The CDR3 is CASSQGGNYPPDTQYF. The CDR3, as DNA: TGTGCCAGCAGCCAAGGAGGGAACTACCCCCCAGATACGCAGTATTTT.

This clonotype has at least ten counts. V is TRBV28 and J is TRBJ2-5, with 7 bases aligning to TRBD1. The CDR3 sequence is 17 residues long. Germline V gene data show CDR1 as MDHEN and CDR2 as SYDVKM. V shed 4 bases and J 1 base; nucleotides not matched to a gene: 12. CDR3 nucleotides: TGTGCCAGCAGTTCAATCCGACAGGGATTAGCCCAAGAGACCCAGTACTTC. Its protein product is CASSSIRQGLAQETQYF.

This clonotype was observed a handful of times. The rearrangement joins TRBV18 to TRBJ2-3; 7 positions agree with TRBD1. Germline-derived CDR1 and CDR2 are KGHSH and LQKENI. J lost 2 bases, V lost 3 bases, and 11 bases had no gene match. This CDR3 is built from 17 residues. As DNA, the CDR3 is TGTGCCAGCTCACCGGCAGGAGAGGGGGCAATCACAGATACGCAGTATTTT. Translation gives CASSPAGEGAITDTQYF.